Following are 30 T cell receptor beta chains from one sample sequenced in a study of cytomegalovirus exposure and HLA in healthy donors. The PCR ran on 60 Vbeta and 13 Jbeta primers. Here immunoSEQ multiplex PCR was the method, and the copy in TCRdb shows in-frame clones only, minus some. Of about 110,000 clones listed, around 83% are singletons. Sequencing input: PBMCs. These receptors were obtained from a man aged 30-40 years in good health and CMV-seropositive.

This clone was counted once. The chain carries TRBV9 and TRBJ2-7, with a possible D match to TRBD1 (5 bases). V dropped 0 bases and J dropped 2 bases, with 12 bases sitting between them. Germline V lookup: CDR1 SGDLS, CDR2 YYNGEE. The CDR3 runs to 15 residues. The CDR3 DNA sequence: TGTGCCAGCAGCGTAGGGGGCGGCGTACCCTACGAGCAGTACTTC. Translated, it gives CASSVGGGVPYEQYF.

Turning to this clone: One junction end disagrees with the germline gene, perhaps due to a read error. The rearrangement joins TRBV7-2 to TRBJ1-3, with TRBD1 identical over 10 bases. This CDR3 comprises 12 residues. Germline CDR1 is SGHTA and CDR2 is FQGNSA. The CDR3 DNA sequence: TGTGCCAGCAGCTATACTCGACAGGGGGCCCATTTT. Translation: CASSYTRQGAHF.

The chain carries TRBV2 and TRBJ2-6, with TRBD1 identical over 7 bases. With V trimmed by 6 bases and J by 0 bases, 11 bases remained unmatched. This CDR3 has 18 amino acids. Germline V gene lookup returns CDR1 SNHLY and CDR2 FYNNEI. This chain's CDR3 is CASSTGTAVYSGANVLTF. Here the CDR3 DNA reads TGTGCCAGCAGCACCGGGACAGCCGTATACTCTGGGGCCAACGTCCTGACTTTC. The whole variable domain, filled in from reference TRBV2 and TRBJ2-6, reads EPEVTQTPSHQVTQMGQEVILRCVPISNHLYFYWYRQILGQKVEFLVSFYNNEISEKSEIFDDQFSVERPDGSNFTLKIRSTKLEDSAMYFCASSTGTAVYSGANVLTFGAGSRLTVL.

This chain connects TRBV30 to TRBJ1-4, with D unresolved. Germline loops: CDR1 GTSNPN, CDR2 SVGIG (reference sequence). This CDR3 has 15 amino acids. The V and J ends lost 2 bases and 7 bases respectively, with 17 bases between them. The CDR3 spells CAWSKTRRNSEKLFF. In DNA form, the CDR3 reads TGTGCCTGGAGTAAAACACGGAGGAACTCTGAAAAACTGTTTTTT.

This clone was seen only once. The V gene is TRBV7-3, the J gene TRBJ2-1; TRBD2 aligns across 7 bases. Trimming at V came to 4 bases and at J to 1 base, leaving 4 bases not matched to a gene. The CDR3 is made up of 15 amino acids. Germline assignment: CDR1 SGHTA and CDR2 FQGTGA. CDR3: CASSSSGLSYNEQFF. CDR3 coding DNA: TGTGCCAGCAGCTCTAGCGGACTTTCCTACAATGAGCAGTTCTTC.

The sample holds a few counts of this clone. This sequence joins TRBV11-2 and TRBJ2-7; 14 bases are a match to TRBD2. Germline CDR1 and CDR2: SGHAT and FQNNGV. V was pared by 5 bases and J by 4 bases, with 4 bases of the junction left unmatched. The CDR3 covers 15 residues. DNA of the CDR3: TGTGCCAGCAGCGGGACTAGCGGGGGTCGGTACGAGCAGTACTTC. Amino acids: CASSGTSGGRYEQYF.

CDR3 nucleotides: TGTGCCAGCAGTTACAGGGGTAATCAGCCCCAGCATTTT. As protein: CASSYRGNQPQHF. This chain links TRBV2 with TRBJ1-5; 7 nucleotides agree with TRBD1. V lost 5 bases, J lost 4 bases, and 2 bases stayed unmatched. Germline V gives CDR1 SNHLY, CDR2 FYNNEI. This CDR3 contains 13 residues. Filled out from reference TRBV2 and TRBJ1-5, the complete variable domain reads EPEVTQTPSHQVTQMGQEVILRCVPISNHLYFYWYRQILGQKVEFLVSFYNNEISEKSEIFDDQFSVERPDGSNFTLKIRSTKLEDSAMYFCASSYRGNQPQHFGDGTRLSIL.

The chain employs TRBV30 and TRBJ2-1, with 7 bases aligning to TRBD2. This CDR3 has 15 residues. Per germline, CDR1 GTSNPN and CDR2 SVGIG (reference sequence). The junction had 7 bases not matched to a gene; V was cut back by 1 base and J by 4 bases. The CDR3 is CAWSASGGIYNEQFF. The CDR3 bases are TGTGCCTGGAGTGCTAGCGGAGGGATTTACAATGAGCAGTTCTTC.

The chain is built from TRBV11-2 and TRBJ2-1; 9 nucleotides agree with TRBD1. CDR1 is SGHAT and CDR2 is FQNNGV in the germline V gene. Germline trimming cut 4 bases from V and 6 bases from J; bases unmatched to any gene: 7. The CDR3 is 15 residues long. CDR3 nucleotide sequence: TGTGCCAGCAGCTGGGGACAGGGTGTATTCAATGAGCAGTTCTTC. It translates to CASSWGQGVFNEQFF.

The chain links TRBV5-1 to TRBJ2-7; weak D call: TRBD2 (6 bases). This CDR3 has 12 amino acids. Trimming removed 8 bases at V and 5 bases at J, with 14 bases between. Looked up from germline, CDR1 is SGHRS and CDR2 is YFSETQ. CDR3 amino acids: CASQGSGDEQYF. The CDR3, as DNA: TGCGCCAGTCAGGGCTCGGGGGACGAGCAGTACTTC. The full variable domain, in which reference TRBV5-1 and TRBJ2-7 provide the parts outside the CDR3, is KAGVTQTPRYLIKTRGQQVTLSCSPISGHRSVSWYQQTPGQGLQFLFEYFSETQRNKGNFPGRFSGRQFSNSRSEMNVSTLELGDSALYLCASQGSGDEQYFGPGTRLTVT.

The chain recombines TRBV5-1 with TRBJ2-1; weak D call: TRBD1 (6 bases). V dropped 0 bases and J dropped 8 bases, with 12 bases sitting between them. Germline CDR1 and CDR2: SGHRS and YFSETQ. The CDR3 contains 14 residues. DNA for the CDR3: TGCGCCAGCAGCTTGGCGGACAGAGTCTATGAGCAGTTCTTC. Amino acid sequence: CASSLADRVYEQFF.

V usage is TRBV10-3 and J usage is TRBJ2-3; D possibly corresponds to TRBD2 (6 bases). Germline V CDR1 and CDR2: ENHRY, SYGVKD. The CDR3 is made up of 13 amino acids. V was trimmed by 11 bases and J by 2 bases, leaving 14 bases between them. The CDR3 protein is CAAEEGNTDTQYF. In DNA form, the CDR3 reads TGTGCCGCTGAGGAGGGGAACACAGATACGCAGTATTTT.

V and J are TRBV30 and TRBJ2-1; unclear D gene. With 3 bases removed from V and 4 bases from J, the gap between germline ends came to 16 bases. The CDR3 extends over 15 amino acids. Per germline, CDR1 GTSNPN and CDR2 SVGIG (reference sequence). The CDR3 sequence: CAWSKYPAGYNEQFF. CDR3 nucleotide sequence: TGTGCCTGGAGCAAATACCCGGCCGGGTACAATGAGCAGTTCTTC.

This chain connects TRBV27 to TRBJ1-1; D is unresolved. Germline values: CDR1 MNHEY, CDR2 SMNVEV (reference sequence). V lost 6 bases and J lost 1, with 6 bases in between. The length of the CDR3 is 12 residues. DNA of the CDR3: TGTGCCAGCAGACGGGGGAACACTGAAGCTTTCTTT. Its translation: CASRRGNTEAFF.

CDR3 sequence: CASSLDSGNTEAFF. The CDR3 DNA is TGTGCCAGCAGCTTAGACTCCGGGAACACTGAAGCTTTCTTT. The chain carries TRBV7-6 and TRBJ1-1; no clear D gene. V dropped 1 base and J dropped 1 base, with 7 bases sitting between them. Germline-derived CDR1 and CDR2 are SGHVS and FNYEAQ. The CDR3 runs 14 residues.

This clone was found a few times. This sequence joins TRBV2 and TRBJ2-4; 14 bases map to TRBD2. V was clipped by 6 bases and J by 7 bases; unmatched bases: 11. The CDR3 length is 17 residues. The V gene's germline CDR1 is SNHLY and CDR2 FYNNEI. This CDR3 is CASRPTGTSGRGNIQYF. The CDR3 DNA reads as TGTGCCAGCAGGCCTACCGGGACTAGCGGGAGAGGCAACATTCAGTACTTC.

The chain has TRBV2 and TRBJ1-4; TRBD1 aligns across 9 bases. The germline V gene has CDR1 SNHLY and CDR2 FYNNEI. The CDR3 runs to 17 residues. J was trimmed by 2 bases and V by 3 bases; bases with no gene match: 7. The CDR3 spells CASSEIRTGATNEKLFF. Written as DNA, the CDR3 is TGTGCCAGCAGTGAGATCCGGACAGGGGCTACTAATGAAAAACTGTTTTTT.

The chain recombines TRBV5-1 with TRBJ1-2; D is undetermined. This CDR3 comprises 13 residues. Trimming took 1 base from V and 4 from J, leaving 8 bases between them. Germline V gene sequence: CDR1 SGHRS, CDR2 YFSETQ. The CDR3 spells CASSLTELYGYTF. CDR3 nucleotides: TGCGCCAGCAGCTTGACAGAACTCTATGGCTACACCTTC.

This chain links TRBV11-2 with TRBJ1-5; unclear D gene. The CDR3 is made up of 13 amino acids. Germline values: CDR1 SGHAT, CDR2 FQNNGV. Trimming took 1 base from V and 4 from J, leaving 5 bases between them. CDR3 sequence: CASSLGENQPQHF. CDR3 in DNA: TGTGCCAGCAGCTTAGGAGAAAATCAGCCCCAGCATTTT.

This chain connects TRBV5-1 to TRBJ2-3, with a possible D match to TRBD2 (6 bases). Germline CDR1 is SGHRS and CDR2 is YFSETQ. The V gene lost 4 bases and the J gene lost 4 bases, with 13 bases spanning the gap. This CDR3 has 14 amino acids. CDR3 bases: TGCGCCAGCAGCCCCCGGCCTAGCGCAGATACGCAGTATTTT. It yields the protein CASSPRPSADTQYF.

The chain couples TRBV5-1 to TRBJ2-5; 9 positions agree with TRBD2. J gave up 0 bases and V 1 base, and 4 bases lay outside the gene matches. This CDR3 is 16 amino acids long. CDR1 SGHRS and CDR2 YFSETQ come from the germline V gene. The CDR3 protein is CASSLSSGAYQETQYF. DNA for the CDR3: TGCGCCAGCAGCTTGTCTAGCGGGGCTTACCAAGAGACCCAGTACTTC. Together with reference TRBV5-1 and TRBJ2-5, the CDR3 gives the full variable domain: KAGVTQTPRYLIKTRGQQVTLSCSPISGHRSVSWYQQTPGQGLQFLFEYFSETQRNKGNFPGRFSGRQFSNSRSEMNVSTLELGDSALYLCASSLSSGAYQETQYFGPGTRLLVL.

The rearrangement links TRBV4-1 to TRBJ2-1; 7 positions match TRBD1. Looked up from germline, CDR1 is MGHRA and CDR2 is YSYEKL. The CDR3 has 14 residues. V was clipped by 4 bases and J by 6 bases; unmatched bases: 6. In DNA form, the CDR3 reads TGCGCCAGCAGCCCCGGCCGGGACAGCAATGAGCAGTTCTTC. Translation gives CASSPGRDSNEQFF.

The chain employs TRBV5-1 and TRBJ1-3; no reliable D call. CDR1 is SGHRS, CDR2 YFSETQ, per germline. The CDR3 contains 13 residues. V lost 0 bases, J lost 3 bases, and 4 bases lay in between. This CDR3 is CASSLGLGNTIYF. The CDR3 coding sequence is TGCGCCAGCAGCTTGGGGCTTGGAAACACCATATATTTT.

The rearrangement uses TRBV7-3 and TRBJ1-2; TRBD1 might be the D (6 bases). CDR1 is SGHTA and CDR2 is FQGTGA in the germline V gene. Trimming stripped 1 base from V and 6 bases from J, with 9 bases between. The length of the CDR3 is 13 residues. The CDR3 loop is CASSLISGDGYTF. CDR3 nucleotides: TGTGCCAGCAGCTTAATTTCAGGGGATGGCTACACCTTC. The variable domain in full, with the rest retrieved from reference TRBV7-3 and TRBJ1-2, is GAGVSQTPSNKVTEKGKYVELRCDPISGHTALYWYRQSLGQGPEFLIYFQGTGAADDSGLPNDRFFAVRPEGSVSTLKIQRTERGDSAVYLCASSLISGDGYTFGSGTRLTVV.

The chain joins TRBV10-3 to TRBJ2-6; TRBD1 is a possible D gene (6 bases). V dropped 4 bases and J dropped 0 bases, with 16 bases sitting between them. CDR3 length: 18 residues. Germline-derived CDR1 and CDR2 are ENHRY and SYGVKD. CDR3 DNA sequence: TGTGCCATCAGTGCCTGGACAGCTATTAGCTCTGGGGCCAACGTCCTGACTTTC. It translates to CAISAWTAISSGANVLTF.

The rearrangement uses TRBV2 and TRBJ1-2, with D possibly being TRBD1 (5 bases). CDR1 is SNHLY and CDR2 is FYNNEI in the germline V gene. The length of the CDR3 is 15 residues. Trimming cost V 3 bases and J 4 bases, with 15 bases left between them. The CDR3 here is CASSDSILQGYGYTF. The CDR3 DNA follows: TGTGCCAGCAGTGATTCTATCTTGCAGGGCTATGGCTACACCTTC.

This clone was counted a single time. This chain uses TRBV7-9 with TRBJ2-5; the match to TRBD1 covers 7 bases. Germline V gene sequence: CDR1 SEHNR, CDR2 FQNEAQ (reference sequence). The CDR3 loop spans 15 amino acids. The junction had 11 bases not matched to a gene; V was cut back by 5 bases and J by 5 bases. CDR3 protein: CASSVHTGQMETQYF. CDR3 nucleotide sequence: TGTGCCAGCAGCGTCCATACGGGACAGATGGAGACCCAGTACTTC.

The chain recombines TRBV6-1 with TRBJ1-1, with D possibly matching TRBD1 (6 bases). CDR3 size: 15 residues. Per germline, CDR1 MNHNS and CDR2 SASEGT. The V gene lost 6 bases and the J gene lost 0 bases, with 14 bases spanning the gap. The CDR3 sequence is CASREDSLMNTEAFF. The CDR3 bases are TGTGCCAGCAGGGAGGACAGCTTAATGAACACTGAAGCTTTCTTT.

The chain joins TRBV10-3 to TRBJ2-5; 7 positions agree with TRBD2. Trimming took 6 bases from V and 2 from J; bases not matched to a gene: 3. The CDR3 is 13 residues long. Germline CDR1 and CDR2: ENHRY and SYGVKD. Here the CDR3 reads CAISQLAQETQYF. In DNA, the CDR3 is TGTGCCATCAGCCAACTAGCGCAAGAGACCCAGTACTTC.

CDR3: CASSERQGHNSPLHF. The DNA for the CDR3 is TGTGCCAGCAGTGAAAGGCAGGGCCATAATTCACCCCTCCACTTT. The chain has TRBV6-1 and TRBJ1-6; perhaps TRBD1 as D (5 bases). CDR3 size: 15 residues. V lost 2 bases and J 5 bases, leaving 10 bases between the germline ends. The germline CDR1 and CDR2 sequences are MNHNS and SASEGT.